One sample yielded the 22 T cell receptor beta chains listed below, sequenced in a study of human T cells and chemical hapten exposure. TCRdb reprocessed the RACE reads with MiXCR, giving one entry per CDR3 protein. This table has under 100,000 distinct CDR3 sequences, around 7.9% appearing once. As to time point: pre-sensitization, week 0. Treatment here: therapeutic diphenylcyclopropenone sensitization with weekly scalp DPC. Specimen: whole blood, collected in connection with sensitization to the hapten diphenylcyclopropenone (DPC). Every receptor here comes from a man aged 35 to 55 with alopecia areata. Some clones in this sample may be carry-over from other donors' samples.

This clonotype was observed a few times. The chain employs TRBV14 and TRBJ2-5, with D perhaps TRBD1 (5 bases). V was trimmed by 3 bases and J by 0 bases, leaving 8 bases between them. This CDR3 is built from 14 residues. The V gene's germline CDR1 is SGHDN and CDR2 FVKESK. CDR3 region: CASSQRQYQETQYF. CDR3 sequence (DNA): TGTGCCAGCAGCCAGAGACAGTACCAAGAGACCCAGTACTTC.

The J gene is TRBJ1-5, the V gene TRBV6-2 or TRBV6-3, with TRBD1 matching 9 bases. Per germline, CDR1 MNHEY and CDR2 SVGEGT. J gave up 7 bases and V 6 bases, and 13 bases lay outside the gene matches. CDR3 size: 16 residues. The CDR3 bases are TGTGCCAGCAGCAGACCGGGACAGGGTATTGTGCAGCCCCAGCATTTT. The encoded protein is CASSRPGQGIVQPQHF.

This clonotype was detected many times. The CDR3 bases are TGCAGCGTTGATATGCAACAGGGAAATGAGCAGTTCTTC. Translation gives CSVDMQQGNEQFF. This rearrangement joins TRBV29-1 to TRBJ2-1, with D maybe TRBD1 (6 bases). CDR3 size: 13 residues. V was pared by 3 bases and J by 7 bases, with 13 bases between. Germline lookup yields CDR1 SQVTM and CDR2 ANQGSEA.

This chain connects TRBV11-2 to TRBJ1-5; D gene ambiguous. V lost 5 bases and J 0 bases, leaving 20 bases between the germline ends. The CDR3 contains 18 residues. Germline-derived CDR1 and CDR2 are SGHAT and FQNNGV. CDR3 region: CASSVRPSTGNSNQPQHF. CDR3 coding DNA: TGTGCCAGCAGCGTACGTCCTTCTACGGGGAATAGCAATCAGCCCCAGCATTTT.

This clonotype occurred a few times. The V gene is TRBV7-2, the J gene TRBJ2-5; D gene unclear. Germline values: CDR1 SGHTA, CDR2 FQGNSA. The V end was cut by 0 bases, the J end by 5 bases, with 7 bases between. CDR3 length equals 13 residues. The CDR3 DNA is TGTGCCAGCAGCTTAGCCCGGATCGAGACCCAGTACTTC. Translated: CASSLARIETQYF.

This clonotype was seen many times. The chain joins TRBV7-9 to TRBJ2-7; TRBD2 matches 11 bases. Trimming removed 2 bases from V and 9 bases from J; junction bases left unmatched: 6. CDR3 length: 14 amino acids. Germline V gene lookup returns CDR1 SEHNR and CDR2 FQNEAQ (reference sequence). CDR3 protein: CASSLSTSGTGQYF. CDR3 bases: TGTGCCAGCAGCTTATCGACTAGCGGGACGGGGCAGTACTTC. The variable domain in full, completed from reference TRBV7-9 and TRBJ2-7, reads DTGVSQNPRHKITKRGQNVTFRCDPISEHNRLYWYRQTLGQGPEFLTYFQNEAQLEKSRLLSDRFSAERPKGSFSTLEIQRTEQGDSAMYLCASSLSTSGTGQYFGPGTRLTVT.

This clonotype was detected many times. The J gene is TRBJ2-7, the V gene TRBV7-3; no reliable D call. CDR3 length: 15 residues. Germline values: CDR1 SGHTA, CDR2 FQGTGA. V was pared by 7 bases and J by 2 bases, with 18 bases between. The DNA of the CDR3 is TGTGCCAGCATCTCCCAATCCAGGAAGCCCTACGAGCAGTACTTC. Amino acid sequence: CASISQSRKPYEQYF.

This clonotype was found a few times. This chain connects TRBV7-2 to TRBJ2-2; possibly TRBD1 for D (6 bases). The length of the CDR3 is 13 residues. The V end was cut by 5 bases, the J end by 6 bases, with 10 bases between. CDR1 is SGHTA and CDR2 is FQGNSA in the germline V gene. The CDR3, as DNA: TGTGCCAGCAGCAGAACAGGGCCCGGGGAGCTGTTTTTT. Amino acids: CASSRTGPGELFF.

This clonotype was picked up many times. The rearrangement joins TRBV20-1 to TRBJ2-7; 10 positions agree with TRBD2. After removal of 2 bases from V and 6 bases from J, the junction contained 7 bases not matched to a gene. Germline CDR1 and CDR2: DFQATT and SNEGSKA (reference sequence). The CDR3 has 14 residues. CDR3 in amino acids: CSARFPGLASEQYF. CDR3 nucleotide sequence: TGCAGTGCTAGATTTCCGGGACTAGCGAGCGAGCAGTACTTC.

V is TRBV30 and J is TRBJ2-3; 14 bases align to TRBD2. The trim removed 3 bases at V and 0 bases at J, leaving 8 bases unmatched. This CDR3 comprises 18 residues. Per the germline V gene, CDR1 is GTSNPN and CDR2 is SVGIG (reference sequence). The DNA for the CDR3 is TGTGCCTGGAGCTCGGGACTAGCGGGAGTTACGAGCACAGATACGCAGTATTTT. Translated: CAWSSGLAGVTSTDTQYF.

This clonotype was seen more than once but under ten times. The V call is TRBV11-1, the J call TRBJ2-1; D assignment may be TRBD1 or TRBD2 (5 bases each). Trimming took off 10 bases at V and 5 bases at J, with 15 bases between the two ends. Looked up from germline, CDR1 is SGHAT and CDR2 is FQDESV (reference sequence). The CDR3 extends over 13 amino acids. CDR3 sequence reads: CATRGRDDNEQFF. The CDR3 nucleotides are TGTGCCACCCGGGGCAGGGACGACAATGAGCAGTTCTTC.

The J gene is TRBJ2-7, the V gene TRBV7-8; D ambiguous. V lost 0 bases to trimming and J lost 7 bases, with 16 bases between them. The length of the CDR3 is 15 residues. The germline gives CDR1 SGHVS, CDR2 FQNEAQ. The CDR3 nucleotides read TGTGCCAGCAGCTTAGCGGGTCAGAGACTTGGTGAGCAGTACTTC. It specifies CASSLAGQRLGEQYF.

This clonotype appeared a few times. This chain uses TRBV4-3 with TRBJ2-7; 11 nucleotides match TRBD2. The germline V gene encodes CDR1 LGHNA and CDR2 YSLEER. The CDR3 is 16 amino acids. V shed 0 bases, J shed 8 bases, and the junction held 9 bases outside the gene matches. CDR3 sequence (DNA): TGCGCCAGCAGCCAAGATTGGTCGGTAGCGGGAGGGAAGCAGTACTTC. This translates into CASSQDWSVAGGKQYF.

This clonotype has at least ten counts. V is TRBV12-3 or TRBV12-4 and J is TRBJ1-1; D gene uncertain. CDR3 length equals 14 residues. The V and J ends lost 3 bases and 1 base respectively, with 9 bases between them. The CDR3 nucleotides are TGTGCCAGCAGTTTTCCTCAGGAGAACACTGAAGCTTTCTTT. Its protein is CASSFPQENTEAFF.

This clonotype was observed a handful of times. V and J are TRBV27 and TRBJ2-1; 10 bases line up with TRBD2. Germline V gene data show CDR1 as MNHEY and CDR2 as SMNVEV (reference sequence). The V and J ends lost 4 bases and 1 base, in that order; junction bases with no gene match: 4. The CDR3 contains 16 residues. The DNA for the CDR3 is TGTGCCAGCAGTTCACTACTAGCGGGATCCTACAATGAGCAGTTCTTC. This gives the protein CASSSLLAGSYNEQFF.

In this sample, this clonotype turned up a few times. The chain couples TRBV4-3 to TRBJ2-6; 10 bases agree with TRBD2. Per germline, CDR1 LGHNA and CDR2 YSLEER. V lost 1 base, J lost 0 bases, and 9 bases stayed unmatched. The CDR3 totals 20 residues. CDR3 nucleotide sequence: TGCGCCAGCAGCCAAGCGGTAGCGGGAGGTCAGGCCTCTGGGGCCAACGTCCTGACTTTC. Its translation is CASSQAVAGGQASGANVLTF.

This clonotype was seen repeatedly, ten times or more. The chain combines TRBV6-5 with TRBJ1-6; D is perhaps TRBD1 (5 bases). The germline CDR1 and CDR2 sequences are MNHEY and SVGAGI. V was pared by 0 bases and J by 4 bases, with 13 bases between. CDR3 length: 17 residues. The CDR3 is CASSYSLGGAYNSPLHF. The DNA of the CDR3 is TGTGCCAGCAGTTACTCCCTCGGGGGAGCGTATAATTCACCCCTCCACTTT.

This clonotype was observed at least ten times. The chain combines TRBV7-3 with TRBJ2-5, with TRBD2 identical over 15 bases. The ends lost 2 bases at V and 4 bases at J; junction bases unmatched: 5. The germline V gene has CDR1 SGHTA and CDR2 FQGTGA. The CDR3 consists of 17 residues. The CDR3 coding sequence is TGTGCCAGCAGCTTAGGACTAGCGGGAGGGCACCGAGAGACCCAGTACTTC. It yields the protein CASSLGLAGGHRETQYF.

This chain connects TRBV20-1 to TRBJ2-3; 8 nucleotides match TRBD2. V trimming: 1 base; J trimming: 4 bases; junction bases outside the gene matches: 7. The CDR3 has 15 residues. Germline V CDR1 and CDR2: DFQATT, SNEGSKA (reference sequence). CDR3 nucleotide sequence: TGCAGTGCTAGAGCTTGGAGCGGGAGAGCAGATACGCAGTATTTT. It yields the protein CSARAWSGRADTQYF.

Here the CDR3 reads CSVESGQGIDTQYF. Written as DNA, the CDR3 is TGCAGCGTTGAATCAGGACAGGGAATAGATACGCAGTATTTT. The chain uses TRBV29-1 and TRBJ2-3; TRBD1 agrees at 8 bases. Germline trimming cut 2 bases from V and 5 bases from J; bases unmatched to any gene: 6. Germline V gene data show CDR1 as SQVTM and CDR2 as ANQGSEA. CDR3 length: 14 residues.

This clonotype was detected only a few times. The rearrangement joins TRBV7-3 to TRBJ2-1, with D possibly TRBD2 on 6 matching bases. Per the germline V gene, CDR1 is SGHTA and CDR2 is FQGTGA. V gave up 5 bases and J gave up 4 bases, with 15 bases separating them. The CDR3 runs 15 residues. CDR3 in amino acids: CASSVEASAYNEQFF. CDR3 coding DNA: TGTGCCAGCAGCGTCGAGGCTAGCGCGTACAATGAGCAGTTCTTC.

This clonotype was detected only a few times. The chain links TRBV6-4 to TRBJ2-3, with 10 bases identical to TRBD2. In germline, CDR1 is MRHNA, CDR2 SNTAGT. The junction had 5 bases not matched to a gene; V was cut back by 6 bases and J by 2 bases. The CDR3 spans 15 residues. The chain's CDR3 is CASRALAGHTDTQYF. The CDR3, as DNA: TGTGCCAGCAGGGCACTAGCGGGACACACAGATACGCAGTATTTT.